Described below is a single TCR beta chain sequence and its context. Its specificity is unknown. It was considered stable Graves' hyperthyroidism when ophthalmopathy did not progress within 18 months. This entry belongs to a study of T cells in Graves' hyperthyroidism and ophthalmopathy. Study-wide points: Ophthalmopathy got predicted by the model a median roughly six months before its onset.

V shed 4 bases and J shed 5 bases, with 17 bases lying between them. CDR1 and CDR2 (germline): DFQATT, SNEGSKA (reference sequence). The CDR3 has 14 amino acids. Regions amplified from RNA transcripts were the TCR beta CDR3 regions. Primed by the HTBI set, a first-round RT-PCR was run on the TCR CDR3. TCRdb recomputed calls from the multiplex PCR reads with MiXCR, one row per CDR3 protein. The table has about 560,000 distinct CDR3 sequences, 16% seen once. The receptor was isolated from a woman aged 18-35 years with Graves' hyperthyroidism. The sequencing sample was made of blood. The chain recombines TRBV20-1 with TRBJ1-2; weak D call: TRBD1 (6 bases). CDR3 protein: CSAIMQGRFYGYTF. The DNA for the CDR3 is TGCAGTGCTATCATGCAGGGGCGCTTTTATGGCTACACCTTC.